Presented here are 8 T cell receptor beta chains from one specimen sequenced in a study of immune cell composition in non-small cell lung cancer. The data were produced by immunoSEQ multiplex PCR, yet TCRdb's version contains in-frame clones alone and is incomplete. The repertoire has 4,000 to 4,500 clones, around 68% of them found once; the top ten carry approximately 29%. The specimen was lung tumor tissue. The receptor source for this set is a human donor with non-small cell lung cancer.

The chain combines TRBV5-1 with TRBJ2-7; D ambiguous. This CDR3 spans 12 amino acids. Germline V gives CDR1 SGHRS, CDR2 YFSETQ. V shed 4 bases and J shed 1 base, with 6 bases lying between them. The CDR3 loop is CASSLSSYEQYF. Here the CDR3 DNA reads TGCGCCAGCAGCCTATCATCCTACGAGCAGTACTTC.

The chain has TRBV5-1 and TRBJ2-7; 9 bases line up with TRBD1. The CDR3 sequence is 15 residues long. The J segment lost 5 bases and the V segment lost 0 bases, leaving 6 bases of the junction unmatched. Germline V CDR1 and CDR2: SGHRS, YFSETQ. The CDR3 nucleotides are TGCGCCAGCAGCTTGGGGTCCGGGACAGGGAACGAGCAGTACTTC. It codes for CASSLGSGTGNEQYF.

The CDR3 protein is CASSLAIRDRGGSPLHF. CDR3 bases: TGTGCCAGCAGCTTAGCCATCAGGGACAGGGGTGGATCACCCCTCCACTTT. The chain employs TRBV7-2 and TRBJ1-6, with 10 bases aligning to TRBD1. With V trimmed by 0 bases and J by 10 bases, 9 bases remained unmatched. Looked up from germline, CDR1 is SGHTA and CDR2 is FQGNSA. The CDR3 has 17 amino acids.

This chain connects TRBV27 to TRBJ2-5, with 12 bases lining up with TRBD1. The germline V gene encodes CDR1 MNHEY and CDR2 SMNVEV (reference sequence). Trimming at V came to 5 bases and at J to 5 bases, leaving 3 bases not matched to a gene. This CDR3 is 14 amino acids long. The DNA for the CDR3 is TGTGCCAGCAGTCGGGACAGGGGGCTGGAGACCCAGTACTTC. This gives the protein CASSRDRGLETQYF.

This chain uses TRBV7-9 with TRBJ2-5; weak D call: TRBD2 (6 bases). The CDR3 runs to 15 residues. V lost 1 base and J lost 11, with 20 bases in between. Germline CDR1 SEHNR, CDR2 FQNEAQ (reference sequence). CDR3 in amino acids: CASSLVAGPTGEQYF. Written as DNA, the CDR3 is TGTGCCAGCAGCTTAGTTGCGGGGCCCACGGGGGAGCAGTACTTC.

In nucleotides, the CDR3 is TGTGCCAGCAGCCAGGACAACACCGCTGGGACAGGGGATCAGCCCCAGCATTTT. Protein product: CASSQDNTAGTGDQPQHF. The chain employs TRBV4-2 and TRBJ1-5, with 10 bases aligning to TRBD1. CDR1 and CDR2 (germline): LGHNA, YNFKEQ. Germline trimming cut 3 bases from V and 5 bases from J; bases unmatched to any gene: 13. The CDR3 length is 18 residues.

The chain uses TRBV7-2 and TRBJ1-5; D is ambiguous. The V gene's germline CDR1 is SGHTA and CDR2 FQGNSA. The CDR3 length is 16 residues. V shed 1 base and J shed 3 bases, with 13 bases lying between them. The CDR3 nucleotides are TGTGCCAGCAGCTTAGGTGGAGGGATCCCCAATCAGCCCCAGCATTTT. Translating it yields CASSLGGGIPNQPQHF.

The J gene is TRBJ1-2, the V gene TRBV10-3, with a possible D match to TRBD1 (5 bases). Trimming removed 4 bases at V and 4 bases at J, with 10 bases between. Germline values: CDR1 ENHRY, CDR2 SYGVKD. This CDR3 has 13 residues. CDR3 nucleotide sequence: TGTGCCATCAGTGGGGGCAGTTCCTATGGCTACACCTTC. The encoded protein is CAISGGSSYGYTF.